This entry features one T cell receptor beta chain sequence. What it binds is not known. The sample originates from a study of cytomegalovirus exposure and HLA in healthy donors. General observations from the study: The finding came from a later analysis; first-cohort TCR clusters tended to co-occur in the 95 to 150 validation repertoires.

Measured with immunoSEQ multiplex PCR; TCRdb has only the in-frame clones, and not every one. This sample carries 150,000 to 180,000 clones, about 86% of them seen once, and the ten largest clones take roughly 2.1%. The CDR3 is made up of 16 amino acids. Trimming cost V 5 bases and J 3 bases; bases outside gene matches: 9. Germline V gene sequence: CDR1 MNHEY, CDR2 SMNVEV (reference sequence). This TCR was sampled from a human donor in good health. The material sequenced was PBMCs. The J gene is TRBJ2-1, the V gene TRBV27, with TRBD2 matching over 8 bases. The CDR3 loop is CASSPEREKIYNEQFF. In nucleotides, the CDR3 is TGTGCCAGCAGTCCTGAGCGGGAGAAGATCTACAATGAGCAGTTCTTC.